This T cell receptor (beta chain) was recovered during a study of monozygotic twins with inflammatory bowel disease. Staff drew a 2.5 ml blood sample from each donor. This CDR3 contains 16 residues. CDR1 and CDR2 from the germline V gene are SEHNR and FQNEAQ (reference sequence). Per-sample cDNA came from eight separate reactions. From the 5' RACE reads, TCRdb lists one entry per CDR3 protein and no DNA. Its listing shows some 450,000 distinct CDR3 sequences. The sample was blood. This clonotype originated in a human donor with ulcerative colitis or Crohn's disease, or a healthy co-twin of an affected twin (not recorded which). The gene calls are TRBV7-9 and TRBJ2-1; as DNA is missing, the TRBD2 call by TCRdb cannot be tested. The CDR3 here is CASSLGASGAVNEQFF.